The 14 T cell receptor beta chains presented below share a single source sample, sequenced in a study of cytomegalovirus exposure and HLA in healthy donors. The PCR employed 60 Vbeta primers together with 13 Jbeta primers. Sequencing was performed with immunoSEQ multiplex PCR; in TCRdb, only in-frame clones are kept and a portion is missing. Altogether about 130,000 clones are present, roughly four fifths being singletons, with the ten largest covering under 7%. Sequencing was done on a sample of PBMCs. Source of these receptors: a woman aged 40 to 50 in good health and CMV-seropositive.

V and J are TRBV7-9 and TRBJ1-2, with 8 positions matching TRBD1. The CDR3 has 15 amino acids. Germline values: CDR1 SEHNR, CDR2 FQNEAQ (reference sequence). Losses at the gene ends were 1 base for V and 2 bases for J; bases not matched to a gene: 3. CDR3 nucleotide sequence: TGTGCCAGCAGCTTAGGGGACAGGCCCAACTATGGCTACACCTTC. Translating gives CASSLGDRPNYGYTF.

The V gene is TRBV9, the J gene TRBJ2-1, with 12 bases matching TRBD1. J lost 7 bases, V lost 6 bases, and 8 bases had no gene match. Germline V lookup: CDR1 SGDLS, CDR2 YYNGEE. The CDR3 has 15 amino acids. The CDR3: CASNDRDRGRNEQFF. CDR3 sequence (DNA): TGTGCCAGCAACGACCGGGACAGGGGGCGTAATGAGCAGTTCTTC. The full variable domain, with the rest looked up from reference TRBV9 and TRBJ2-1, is DSGVTQTPKHLITATGQRVTLRCSPRSGDLSVYWYQQSLDQGLQFLIQYYNGEERAKGNILERFSAQQFPDLHSELNLSSLELGDSALYFCASNDRDRGRNEQFFGPGTRLTVL.

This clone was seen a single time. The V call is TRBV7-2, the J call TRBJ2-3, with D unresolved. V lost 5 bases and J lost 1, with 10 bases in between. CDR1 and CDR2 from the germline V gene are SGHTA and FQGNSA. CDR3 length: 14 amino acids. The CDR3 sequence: CASSPSTRTDTQYF. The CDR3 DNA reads TGTGCCAGCAGCCCATCGACTCGCACAGATACGCAGTATTTT.

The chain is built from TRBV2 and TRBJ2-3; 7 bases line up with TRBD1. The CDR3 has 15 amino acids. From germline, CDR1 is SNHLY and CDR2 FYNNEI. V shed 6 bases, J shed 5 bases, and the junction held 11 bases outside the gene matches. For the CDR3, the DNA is TGTGCCAGCAGAGTCAGGACAGGTGCAGGAGATACGCAGTATTTT. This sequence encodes CASRVRTGAGDTQYF.

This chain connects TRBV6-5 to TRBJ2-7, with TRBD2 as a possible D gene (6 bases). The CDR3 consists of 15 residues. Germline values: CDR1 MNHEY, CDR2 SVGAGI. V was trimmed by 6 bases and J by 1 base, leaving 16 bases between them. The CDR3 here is CASRLTSNPSYEQYF. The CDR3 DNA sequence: TGTGCCAGCAGACTAACTAGCAACCCTTCCTACGAGCAGTACTTC.

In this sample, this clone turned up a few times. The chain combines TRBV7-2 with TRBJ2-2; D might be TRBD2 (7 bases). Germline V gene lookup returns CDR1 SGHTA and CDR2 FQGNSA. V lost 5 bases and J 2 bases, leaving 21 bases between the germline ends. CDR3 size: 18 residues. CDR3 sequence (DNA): TGTGCCAGCAGCCCAAACCGAGGGGGGGCCGATAACACCGGGGAGCTGTTTTTT. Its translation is CASSPNRGGADNTGELFF. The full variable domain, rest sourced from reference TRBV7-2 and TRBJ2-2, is GAGVSQSPSNKVTEKGKDVELRCDPISGHTALYWYRQSLGQGLEFLIYFQGNSAPDKSGLPSDRFSAERTGGSVSTLTIQRTQQEDSAVYLCASSPNRGGADNTGELFFGEGSRLTVL.

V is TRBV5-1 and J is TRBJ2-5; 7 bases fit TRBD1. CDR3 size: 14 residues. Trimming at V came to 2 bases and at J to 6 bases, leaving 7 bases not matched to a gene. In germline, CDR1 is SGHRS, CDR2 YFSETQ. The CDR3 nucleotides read TGCGCCAGCAGCTTAACAACAGGGGTCAAGACCCAGTACTTC. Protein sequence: CASSLTTGVKTQYF. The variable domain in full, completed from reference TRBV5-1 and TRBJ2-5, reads KAGVTQTPRYLIKTRGQQVTLSCSPISGHRSVSWYQQTPGQGLQFLFEYFSETQRNKGNFPGRFSGRQFSNSRSEMNVSTLELGDSALYLCASSLTTGVKTQYFGPGTRLLVL.

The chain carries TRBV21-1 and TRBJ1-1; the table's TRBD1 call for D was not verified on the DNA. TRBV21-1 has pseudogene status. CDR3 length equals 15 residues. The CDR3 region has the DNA TGTGCCAGCAGCAAGATAGACAGGGAAAACCACGAAGCTTTCTTT. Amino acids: CASSKIDRENHEAFF.

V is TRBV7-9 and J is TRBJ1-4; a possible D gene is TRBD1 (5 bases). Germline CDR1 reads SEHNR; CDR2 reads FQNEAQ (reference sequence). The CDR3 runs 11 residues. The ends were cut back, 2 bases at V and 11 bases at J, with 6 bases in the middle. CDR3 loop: CASSLQGKLFF. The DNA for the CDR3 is TGTGCCAGCAGCTTACAGGGCAAACTGTTTTTT.

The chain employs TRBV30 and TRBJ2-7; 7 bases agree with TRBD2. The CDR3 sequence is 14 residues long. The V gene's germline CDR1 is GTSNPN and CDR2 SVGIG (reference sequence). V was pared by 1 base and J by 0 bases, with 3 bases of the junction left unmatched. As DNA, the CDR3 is TGTGCCTGGAGTGCGGGGGGAATCTCCTACGAGCAGTACTTC. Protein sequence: CAWSAGGISYEQYF.

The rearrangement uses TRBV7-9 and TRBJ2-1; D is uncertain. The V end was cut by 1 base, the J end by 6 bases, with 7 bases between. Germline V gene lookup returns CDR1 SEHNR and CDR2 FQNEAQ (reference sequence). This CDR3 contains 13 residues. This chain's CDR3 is CASSLVQINEQFF. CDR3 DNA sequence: TGTGCCAGCAGCTTAGTTCAAATCAATGAGCAGTTCTTC.

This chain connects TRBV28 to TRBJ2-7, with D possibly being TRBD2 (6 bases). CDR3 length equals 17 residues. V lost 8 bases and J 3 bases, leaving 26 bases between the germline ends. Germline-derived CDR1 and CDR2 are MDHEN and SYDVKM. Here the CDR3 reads CASLSPGDWRRNYEQYF. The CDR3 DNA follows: TGTGCCAGCCTGTCCCCGGGGGATTGGCGGAGGAACTACGAGCAGTACTTC.

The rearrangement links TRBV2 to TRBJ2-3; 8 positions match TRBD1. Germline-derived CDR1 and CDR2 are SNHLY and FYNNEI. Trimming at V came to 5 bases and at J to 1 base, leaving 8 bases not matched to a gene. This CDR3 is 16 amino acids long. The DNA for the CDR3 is TGTGCCAGCAGTCAGGAACAGGGACAGGGCACAGATACGCAGTATTTT. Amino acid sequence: CASSQEQGQGTDTQYF.

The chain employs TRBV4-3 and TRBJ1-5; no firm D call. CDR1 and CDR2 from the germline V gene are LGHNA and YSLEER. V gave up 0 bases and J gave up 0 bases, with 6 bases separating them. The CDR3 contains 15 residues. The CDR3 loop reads CASSQDPSSNQPQHF. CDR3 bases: TGCGCCAGCAGCCAAGATCCCTCTAGCAATCAGCCCCAGCATTTT.